A single sample gave rise to the 27 T cell receptor beta chains below, sequenced in a study of blood T cells in healthy people across ages. With a J-beta primer mix and a sample-barcoded 5' primer, a second PCR ran about 7 to 12 cycles. Each CDR3 protein is one row after TCRdb ran MiXCR on the 5' RACE reads. The table lists 890,000 or so distinct CDR3 sequences, approximately 59% of them singletons. Sample: blood. These receptors were obtained from a man younger than 45 in good health.

The chain uses TRBV7-2 and TRBJ1-4, with D possibly TRBD1 on 5 matching bases. Per germline, CDR1 SGHTA and CDR2 FQGNSA. V was shortened by 3 bases and J by 3 bases, with 14 bases between the two germline ends. The CDR3 totals 16 residues. The CDR3 sequence: CASSFSGGAANEKLFF. The CDR3 DNA reads TGTGCCAGCAGCTTCTCCGGGGGAGCAGCTAATGAAAAACTGTTTTTT.

This sequence joins TRBV5-1 and TRBJ2-1; a possible D gene is TRBD1 (6 bases). CDR3 length: 15 residues. CDR1 SGHRS and CDR2 YFSETQ come from the germline V gene. V was cut by 4 bases and J by 4 bases, with 15 bases left in between. CDR3 sequence reads: CASSTWWQGYNEQFF. For the CDR3, the DNA is TGCGCCAGCAGCACTTGGTGGCAGGGGTACAATGAGCAGTTCTTC.

This chain links TRBV7-2 with TRBJ1-2, with TRBD1 as a possible D gene (6 bases). Germline CDR1 reads SGHTA; CDR2 reads FQGNSA. The CDR3 runs to 13 residues. V lost 4 bases and J 8 bases, leaving 14 bases between the germline ends. The CDR3 reads CASSSPTGYGYTF. CDR3 in DNA: TGTGCCAGCAGCTCTCCGACAGGCTACGGCTACACCTTC.

The V call is TRBV6-5, the J call TRBJ2-3; D not certain. CDR3 length: 15 residues. Between the trimmed V and J ends, which lost 5 bases and 1 base, there was a span of 13 bases. Germline CDR1 MNHEY, CDR2 SVGAGI. The CDR3 coding sequence is TGTGCCAGCAGTCCACTCCGGAGTGGCACAGATACGCAGTATTTT. Translated: CASSPLRSGTDTQYF.

The chain is built from TRBV28 and TRBJ2-5, with D possibly TRBD2 on 5 matching bases. The CDR3 is 17 residues long. With 4 bases removed from V and 0 bases from J, the gap between germline ends came to 18 bases. From germline, CDR1 is MDHEN and CDR2 SYDVKM. The CDR3 loop is CASSSPSGLIYQETQYF. The DNA for the CDR3 is TGTGCCAGCAGTTCCCCTTCGGGGTTGATATACCAAGAGACCCAGTACTTC.

The gene calls are TRBV4-3 and TRBJ2-7; D might be TRBD1 (7 bases). This CDR3 contains 19 residues. Germline V gene data show CDR1 as LGHNA and CDR2 as YSLEER. V gave up 0 bases and J gave up 0 bases, with 21 bases separating them. CDR3 in DNA: TGCGCCAGCAGCCAAGATTGGGGGGAGACAGGGATTCTCTCCTACGAGCAGTACTTC. Residues: CASSQDWGETGILSYEQYF.

The chain couples TRBV7-3 to TRBJ1-1; no clear D. This CDR3 is built from 13 residues. The V gene's germline CDR1 is SGHTA and CDR2 FQGTGA. V dropped 11 bases and J dropped 0 bases, with 13 bases sitting between them. DNA of the CDR3: TGTGCCGGCGGCAGGCTAATGAACACTGAAGCTTTCTTT. It codes for CAGGRLMNTEAFF.

The table lists this clonotype with a count of one. The chain couples TRBV6-2 or TRBV6-3 to TRBJ2-3; D is possibly TRBD2 (5 bases). Germline V CDR1 and CDR2: MNHEY, SVGEGT. The germline V and J ends were trimmed by 7 bases and 3 bases, with 8 bases remaining between them. CDR3 length: 12 amino acids. The CDR3 nucleotides are TGTGCCAGCATGAGGGAGACAGATACGCAGTATTTT. Its translation is CASMRETDTQYF.

The genes are TRBV7-2 and TRBJ2-7, with 13 bases aligning to TRBD2. J gave up 7 bases and V 3 bases, and 6 bases lay outside the gene matches. The CDR3 extends over 15 amino acids. Germline values: CDR1 SGHTA, CDR2 FQGNSA. CDR3 amino acids: CASSLTSGGHWEQYF. DNA for the CDR3: TGTGCCAGCAGCTTGACTAGCGGGGGGCACTGGGAGCAGTACTTC.

The J gene is TRBJ2-3, the V gene TRBV6-6; no firm D call. Germline CDR1 reads MNHNY; CDR2 reads SVGAGI (reference sequence). The CDR3 extends over 15 amino acids. V shed 2 bases and J shed 1 base, with 10 bases lying between them. The DNA for the CDR3 is TGTGCCAGCAGTTACCCGGACGGGCGCACAGATACGCAGTATTTT. Encoded protein: CASSYPDGRTDTQYF.

This clonotype appeared a few times. V is TRBV20-1 and J is TRBJ2-7; no clear D. CDR1 DFQATT and CDR2 SNEGSKA come from the germline V gene (reference sequence). V was clipped by 6 bases and J by 2 bases, with 17 bases between them. The CDR3 sequence is 14 residues long. CDR3 DNA sequence: TGCAGTGCATTCGAAGGGCTAGGTGCCTACGAGCAGTACTTC. Its translation: CSAFEGLGAYEQYF.

The chain is built from TRBV7-9 and TRBJ1-5; 8 bases are shared with TRBD1. Germline CDR1 SEHNR, CDR2 FQNEAQ (reference sequence). V lost 3 bases to trimming and J lost 6 bases; unmatched junction nucleotides: 7. The length of the CDR3 is 15 residues. CDR3 residues: CASSLGQEGGQPQHF. The CDR3 DNA follows: TGTGCCAGCAGCTTGGGACAGGAGGGAGGTCAGCCCCAGCATTTT.

The CDR3 DNA is TGTGCCTGGAGTTCACCGGGACTAGCGGGGGCCGGTGAGCAGTTCTTC. Translating gives CAWSSPGLAGAGEQFF. The genes are TRBV30 and TRBJ2-1; 14 bases agree with TRBD2. This CDR3 comprises 16 residues. With 2 bases clipped from V and 9 bases from J, the junction kept 9 bases outside the gene matches. Germline loops: CDR1 GTSNPN, CDR2 SVGIG (reference sequence).

This chain uses TRBV5-1 with TRBJ2-1, with a possible D match to TRBD2 (6 bases). V was trimmed by 6 bases and J by 8 bases, leaving 24 bases between them. The CDR3 contains 16 residues. From germline, CDR1 is SGHRS and CDR2 YFSETQ. CDR3 protein: CASNPWEGLGGDEQFF. As DNA, the CDR3 is TGCGCCAGCAACCCCTGGGAAGGACTTGGAGGGGATGAGCAGTTCTTC. Together with reference TRBV5-1 and TRBJ2-1, the CDR3 gives the full variable domain: KAGVTQTPRYLIKTRGQQVTLSCSPISGHRSVSWYQQTPGQGLQFLFEYFSETQRNKGNFPGRFSGRQFSNSRSEMNVSTLELGDSALYLCASNPWEGLGGDEQFFGPGTRLTVL.

The rearrangement joins TRBV19 to TRBJ2-4, with 10 bases aligning to TRBD1. The DNA end lines up better with TRBJ2-7; the J call may be wrong. This CDR3 comprises 16 residues. The germline gives CDR1 LNHDA, CDR2 SQIVND (reference sequence). CDR3 sequence: CASSFYPWDRGYEQYF. The DNA for the CDR3 is TGTGCCAGTAGTTTTTACCCGTGGGACAGGGGCTACGAGCAGTACTTC.

CDR3: CASNFQSNSPLHF. The DNA for the CDR3 is TGTGCCAGCAATTTCCAGTCCAATTCACCCCTCCACTTT. The rearrangement links TRBV12-3 or TRBV12-4 to TRBJ1-6; D remains ambiguous. Trimming took 7 bases from V and 7 from J, leaving 11 bases between them. CDR3 length equals 13 residues.

A few counts support this clonotype. The chain links TRBV4-3 to TRBJ2-1; a possible D gene is TRBD2 (6 bases). V was pared by 3 bases and J by 4 bases, with 19 bases between. Germline V gene sequence: CDR1 LGHNA, CDR2 YSLEER. The CDR3 is made up of 17 amino acids. The CDR3 reads CASSQDSGTPRYNEQFF. The CDR3 bases are TGCGCCAGCAGCCAGGATAGTGGGACTCCCCGTTACAATGAGCAGTTCTTC.

The V and J genes are TRBV3-1 and TRBJ2-3; 8 positions match TRBD2. V shed 2 bases, J shed 8 bases, and the junction held 9 bases outside the gene matches. The CDR3 totals 15 residues. Germline CDR1 reads LGHDT; CDR2 reads YNNKEL (reference sequence). In DNA, the CDR3 is TGTGCCAGCAGCCAACGGGGGGGCATTATCGTTACGCAGTATTTT. Amino acids: CASSQRGGIIVTQYF.

The genes are TRBV10-3 and TRBJ2-7, with D possibly TRBD1 on 7 matching bases. CDR1 and CDR2 (germline): ENHRY, SYGVKD. The CDR3 contains 14 residues. The V end lost 5 bases, the J end lost 2 bases, and 13 bases lay between the germline ends. CDR3 DNA: TGTGCCATCAGTTATACAGGGGAGGCCTACGAGCAGTACTTC. Its protein product is CAISYTGEAYEQYF.

The gene calls are TRBV12-3 or TRBV12-4 and TRBJ2-1, with 11 positions matching TRBD1. V was clipped by 4 bases and J by 4 bases; unmatched bases: 12. This CDR3 is 18 amino acids long. The CDR3 spells CASSSPTGTGGTYNEQFF. CDR3 DNA sequence: TGTGCCAGCAGTTCACCTACCGGGACAGGGGGTACTTACAATGAGCAGTTCTTC.

The chain joins TRBV7-2 to TRBJ1-1, with 9 bases matching TRBD1. The CDR3 is 15 residues long. Trimming cost V 5 bases and J 1 base; bases outside gene matches: 5. CDR1 and CDR2 from the germline V gene are SGHTA and FQGNSA. CDR3 residues: CASSLQGAGNTEAFF. For the CDR3, the DNA is TGTGCCAGCAGCCTACAGGGGGCGGGGAACACTGAAGCTTTCTTT.

The gene calls are TRBV2 and TRBJ2-7; 7 positions match TRBD2. This CDR3 region has 16 residues. J gave up 0 bases and V 1 base, and 6 bases lay outside the gene matches. The germline V gene has CDR1 SNHLY and CDR2 FYNNEI. The CDR3 reads CASSEGRGVHSYEQYF. CDR3 nucleotide sequence: TGTGCCAGCAGTGAAGGTCGGGGGGTTCACTCCTACGAGCAGTACTTC. The full variable domain, in which reference TRBV2 and TRBJ2-7 provide the parts outside the CDR3, is EPEVTQTPSHQVTQMGQEVILRCVPISNHLYFYWYRQILGQKVEFLVSFYNNEISEKSEIFDDQFSVERPDGSNFTLKIRSTKLEDSAMYFCASSEGRGVHSYEQYFGPGTRLTVT.

This chain connects TRBV13 to TRBJ2-7, with D unresolved. Germline CDR1 is PRHDT and CDR2 is FYEKMQ (reference sequence). Trimming removed 2 bases at V and 1 base at J, with 9 bases between. CDR3 length: 14 amino acids. The CDR3 DNA reads as TGTGCCAGCAGCTTATTGGACGGGTCCTACGAGCAGTACTTC. As protein: CASSLLDGSYEQYF.

This clonotype was seen a handful of times. V is TRBV5-1 and J is TRBJ2-3, with a tentative D call TRBD2 (5 bases). V shed 5 bases and J shed 0 bases, with 10 bases lying between them. The CDR3 spans 14 residues. Germline-derived CDR1 and CDR2 are SGHRS and YFSETQ. Here the CDR3 reads CASRRADSTDTQYF. The CDR3 nucleotides read TGCGCCAGCAGGAGGGCTGATAGCACAGATACGCAGTATTTT.

This clonotype has more than one count but fewer than ten. The V and J genes are TRBV5-1 and TRBJ2-3; D gene uncertain. The CDR3 runs to 14 residues. Germline assignment: CDR1 SGHRS and CDR2 YFSETQ. V was cut by 3 bases and J by 1 base, with 9 bases left in between. The CDR3 protein is CASSSDHRTDTQYF. The CDR3 region has the DNA TGCGCCAGCAGCTCAGACCACCGCACAGATACGCAGTATTTT.

The sample holds one count of this clonotype. The chain is built from TRBV15 and TRBJ1-4; D possibly corresponds to TRBD1 (5 bases). Trimming removed 11 bases from V and 0 bases from J, with 13 bases in between. This CDR3 comprises 14 residues. Germline-derived CDR1 and CDR2 are LNHNV and YYDKDF (reference sequence). DNA of the CDR3: TGTGCCGCCCCCGCGGGACCAACTAATGAAAAACTGTTTTTT. Protein product: CAAPAGPTNEKLFF.

The chain recombines TRBV15 with TRBJ2-7, with 10 bases fitting TRBD2. The CDR3 totals 15 residues. The V and J ends lost 5 bases and 4 bases, in that order; junction bases with no gene match: 8. Germline V lookup: CDR1 LNHNV, CDR2 YYDKDF (reference sequence). The CDR3 loop reads CATSAPGTSAYEQYF. CDR3 in DNA: TGTGCCACCAGCGCTCCCGGGACTAGCGCTTACGAGCAGTACTTC.